Reported below is one T cell receptor beta chain. This record comes from a study of blood T cell repertoires in COVID-19. Background on the study: From the United States, Italy and Spain came samples of acute and convalescent COVID-19.

The data were produced by immunoSEQ multiplex PCR, yet TCRdb's version contains in-frame clones alone and is incomplete. The sample has about 43,000 clones; 86% are singletons. Deletions cut 1 base from V and 3 bases from J, with 6 bases between. Germline V gene data show CDR1 as SGHDT and CDR2 as YYEEEE. The CDR3 loop spans 13 amino acids. The source of this sequence is a man aged 55 to 70 with active COVID-19. The sequenced material came from peripheral blood. The chain combines TRBV5-6 with TRBJ2-3, with a tentative D call TRBD1 (5 bases). CDR3 protein: CASSLHRTDTQYF. The CDR3 region has the DNA TGTGCCAGCAGCTTGCACAGGACAGATACGCAGTATTTT.